What follows describes a single T cell receptor beta chain. Its antigen is not identified. Profiling relied on immunoSEQ multiplex PCR, and the TCRdb table lists in-frame clones only, not all of them. Of more than 110,000 clones listed, around 91% are singletons. The sample is drawn from a study of T cell responses to AZD1222 COVID-19 vaccine. Germline lookup yields CDR1 MDHEN and CDR2 SYDVKM. V was cut by 3 bases and J by 7 bases, with 9 bases left in between. The CDR3 contains 12 residues. General observations from the study: Across spike, vaccine-associated CD4 TCRs were found, dominant at 160-218 and 743-854. All repertoire sampling was performed exclusively after the peak T cell response. Only 6 or 7 individuals given AZD1222 were seropositive at baseline.

The origin of this receptor is an adult in good health. This specimen was peripheral blood, taken on day 0 of AZD1222 vaccination. The chain recombines TRBV28 with TRBJ1-1; D call uncertain. The CDR3 bases are TGTGCCAGCAGTTTGAGGGCAGGTGAAGCTTTCTTT. This encodes CASSLRAGEAFF.